The text below deals with one T cell receptor (beta chain). Its antigen is as yet unknown. Each of the donors was a healthy adult who was HIV-negative and had not had a recent acute infection or vaccination. Division of CD4+ cells produced a CD45RA+ naive subset and a CD45RA-negative memory subset. These data belong to a study of shared clonotypes between healthy human individuals. Study results and limitations: Clonotypes that were shared across a few donors made up roughly 5% of naive CD4 clonotypes.

At deep level, the assay was performed. Clones were read by immunoSEQ multiplex PCR, and TCRdb kept only the in-frame ones, dropping some. The sample lists millions of clones; approximately 95% were seen once. The receptor's source is a young man in good health. Some clones in this sample may be carry-over from other donors' samples. Sequences were obtained from naive CD4+ T cells from PBMCs. Subset: CD45RA+ positively selected.

The CDR3 here is CASSLVGTSGRGDTQYF. CDR3 DNA sequence: TGTGCCAGCAGCTTAGTAGGGACTAGCGGGAGGGGGGATACGCAGTATTTT. The chain joins TRBV7-2 to TRBJ2-3, with 16 positions matching TRBD2. Germline V CDR1 and CDR2: SGHTA, FQGNSA. The CDR3 is 17 amino acids. Trimming took 1 base from V and 6 from J; bases not matched to a gene: 4.